This paragraph covers one T cell receptor beta chain sequence. Trimming removed 3 bases from V and 8 bases from J, with 22 bases in between. The CDR3 covers 16 residues. Looked up from germline, CDR1 is SGHDN and CDR2 is FVKESK. The PCR was carried out with 60 Vbeta primers and 13 Jbeta primers. The data were produced by immunoSEQ multiplex PCR, yet TCRdb's version contains in-frame clones alone and is incomplete. Counted here are about 150,000 clones, 84% occurring once; the ten biggest clones make up roughly 2.5%. This entry belongs to a study of cytomegalovirus exposure and HLA in healthy donors. The sequence was collected from a boy aged 2-9 years in good health and CMV-seronegative. The sequencing input was PBMCs. The chain recombines TRBV14 with TRBJ2-5; tentative D call: TRBD2 (6 bases). The CDR3 DNA reads TGTGCCAGCAGCCAGACCCCGGGAGCCCTATTTAGCACCCAGTACTTC. This gives the protein CASSQTPGALFSTQYF.